Below are 8 T cell receptor beta chains sequenced from a single sample in a study of blood T cell repertoires in COVID-19. Clones were read by immunoSEQ multiplex PCR, and TCRdb kept only the in-frame ones, dropping some. The table lists 350,000 to 400,000 clones, about 88% of them singletons. Sequenced material: peripheral blood. All receptors come from a woman aged 60-75 years with COVID-19, enrolled during active disease.

The CDR3 loop is CASSLTQGLDTQYF. As DNA, the CDR3 is TGTGCCAGCAGCTTAACCCAGGGGTTGGATACGCAGTATTTT. J is TRBJ2-3 and V is TRBV7-9; D might be TRBD1 (6 bases). The CDR3 contains 14 residues. Looked up from germline, CDR1 is SEHNR and CDR2 is FQNEAQ (reference sequence). V was cut by 2 bases and J by 6 bases, with 12 bases left in between.

J is TRBJ2-6 and V is TRBV19; D ambiguous. The CDR3 spans 16 residues. Germline V CDR1 and CDR2: LNHDA, SQIVND (reference sequence). Trimming cost V 3 bases and J 0 bases, with 9 bases left between them. CDR3 bases: TGTGCCAGTAGTATCTCGATCAGCTCTGGGGCCAACGTCCTGACTTTC. Translation gives CASSISISSGANVLTF. Looking up the rest from reference TRBV19 and TRBJ2-6 gives the full variable domain: DGGITQSPKYLFRKEGQNVTLSCEQNLNHDAMYWYRQDPGQGLRLIYYSQIVNDFQKGDIAEGYSVSREKKESFPLTVTSAQKNPTAFYLCASSISISSGANVLTFGAGSRLTVL.

In its sample, this clone was seen once. The chain uses TRBV7-9 and TRBJ2-3, with TRBD1 matching 7 bases. This CDR3 has 14 residues. The V gene's germline CDR1 is SEHNR and CDR2 FQNEAQ (reference sequence). The trim removed 5 bases at V and 2 bases at J, leaving 4 bases unmatched. CDR3 residues: CASSRDRNTDTQYF. CDR3 DNA: TGTGCCAGCAGCAGGGACAGAAACACAGATACGCAGTATTTT.

The V gene is TRBV30, the J gene TRBJ1-3; tentatively, D is TRBD1 (5 bases). The CDR3 length is 15 residues. Germline V gene lookup returns CDR1 GTSNPN and CDR2 SVGIG (reference sequence). Trimming took 0 bases from V and 1 from J, leaving 10 bases between them. The CDR3 sequence is CAWSVDSISGNTIYF. The CDR3 coding sequence is TGTGCCTGGAGTGTAGACAGCATTTCTGGAAACACCATATATTTT.

The chain employs TRBV18 and TRBJ1-1; 10 nucleotides match TRBD1. The V segment lost 4 bases and the J segment 5 bases; nucleotides outside the gene matches: 10. Germline V gene data show CDR1 as KGHSH and CDR2 as LQKENI. The CDR3 covers 16 residues. CDR3 loop: CASSLRQGALVTEAFF. The CDR3 DNA is TGTGCCAGCTCACTCAGACAGGGGGCATTGGTGACTGAAGCTTTCTTT.

The CDR3 sequence is CASSTGSRGTEAFF. The CDR3 DNA reads as TGTGCCAGTAGCACGGGATCACGGGGCACTGAAGCTTTCTTT. The J gene is TRBJ1-1, the V gene TRBV19; D gene unclear. V was trimmed by 6 bases and J by 4 bases, leaving 15 bases between them. The V gene's germline CDR1 is LNHDA and CDR2 SQIVND (reference sequence). The CDR3 consists of 14 residues.

V is TRBV5-8 and J is TRBJ1-4; tentatively, D is TRBD1 (6 bases). The ends were cut back, 3 bases at V and 7 bases at J, with 16 bases in the middle. Germline V gene data show CDR1 as SGHTS and CDR2 as YDEGEE. This CDR3 has 15 amino acids. The CDR3 spells CASSSTGLFSEKLFF. Written as DNA, the CDR3 is TGTGCCAGCAGCTCCACAGGGTTATTCAGTGAAAAACTGTTTTTT.

The chain couples TRBV6-5 to TRBJ2-7; D not resolved. Germline assignment: CDR1 MNHEY and CDR2 SVGAGI. V was clipped by 0 bases and J by 4 bases, with 7 bases between them. The CDR3 is 13 amino acids. CDR3 nucleotide sequence: TGTGCCAGCAGTTACTCTGCGGATTACGAGCAGTACTTC. It is translated as CASSYSADYEQYF.